This TCR beta chain was profiled in a study of response to subunit inactivated influenza vaccine. Broader study findings: Seasonal influenza vaccination, on each occasion, was suggested by the authors to recruit few new T cells.

TCRdb re-called the RT-PCR reads through MiXCR, storing one row per CDR3 protein. The data contain over 150,000 distinct CDR3 sequences, approximately 8.7% of them seen just once; the ten biggest clones take up 11%. Trimming cost V 1 base and J 2 bases, with 11 bases left between them. CDR3 length equals 15 residues. The germline V gene has CDR1 MGHRA and CDR2 YSYEKL. This clonotype showed up just a few times. Its antigen is undetermined. This TCR came from a man aged 50-59 years who received an inactivated influenza vaccine. The input for sequencing was non-naive T cells sorted from PBMCs, taken on the day of vaccination. V gene TRBV4-1 combines with J gene TRBJ1-1, with TRBD1 as a possible D gene (6 bases). CDR3 DNA sequence: TGCGCCAGCAGCCAAGCAGGGGACCTCAACACTGAAGCTTTCTTT. This gives the protein CASSQAGDLNTEAFF.